Detailed here is one T cell receptor beta chain. Cohort 3 donors were reported recovered after two negative PCRs, clearance, or symptom resolution. These data belong to a study of blood T cell repertoires in COVID-19. Study in general: Specimens from acute and convalescent COVID-19 originated in the United States, Italy and Spain.

J was trimmed by 4 bases and V by 6 bases; bases with no gene match: 11. CDR1 is MNHEY and CDR2 is SVGAGI in the germline V gene. The CDR3 is made up of 15 amino acids. As originally analysed: By means of reference gene primer amplification, nucleated cell counts were estimated. This table comes from immunoSEQ multiplex PCR, and its TCRdb copy is limited to in-frame clones, with some not included. D and trimming were read from the DNA, whereas the V and J calls and clone size are those reported in that table. The table shows 95,000 to 150,000 clones, with 84% occurring only once. Sequenced sample: PBMCs or T cells enriched from blood (not recorded which). The chain employs TRBV6-5 and TRBJ2-7; 8 bases are shared with TRBD1. This receptor was obtained from a woman in her 30s who had recovered from COVID-19. CDR3 sequence reads: CASSTPRGRLYEQYF. The DNA for the CDR3 is TGTGCCAGCAGCACCCCCAGGGGGCGGTTGTACGAGCAGTACTTC.